A selection of T cell receptor beta chains follows, all from one sample in a study of Tregs in tolerant kidney transplant recipients. Generated by immunoSEQ multiplex PCR, the TCRdb table keeps only in-frame clones and is missing some. The repertoire holds over 60,000 clones, with about 89% as singletons. The sample in question was CD4+ T cells from blood, obtained before the transplant. All receptors derive from a human donor who received a combined kidney and bone marrow transplant. Each CDR3 is given with its conserved first and last residue. The D gene is left open where the match is weak. The listing skips clone size in some rows; elsewhere it reads once, few, many or a size class.

NA	16	TRBV30	TRBJ1-2	TRBD1	CAWSSRHTGGWHGYTF	TGTGCCTGGAGTTCACGTCATACAGGGGGCTGGCATGGCTACACCTTC
NA	14	TRBV28	TRBJ2-3	TRBD1	CASSPRGGPDTQYF	TGTGCCAGCAGTCCGCGAGGGGGCCCAGATACGCAGTATTTT
NA	16	TRBV10-3	TRBJ2-1	TRBD2	CAISEPGTSGLDEQFF	TGTGCCATCAGTGAGCCTGGGACTAGCGGGTTAGATGAGCAGTTCTTC
NA	18	TRBV4-2	TRBJ2-7	TRBD2	CASSQDGGLAGESYEQYF	TGTGCCAGCAGCCAAGATGGAGGACTAGCGGGAGAGAGTTACGAGCAGTACTTC
NA	12	TRBV28	TRBJ1-2	NA	CASGIYRDGYTF	TGTGCCAGCGGAATATACAGGGATGGCTACACCTTC
NA	13	TRBV10-1	TRBJ2-2	NA	CASKDTNTGELFF	TGCGCCAGCAAAGACACTAACACCGGGGAGCTGTTTTTT
few	16	TRBV11-2	TRBJ2-1	TRBD2	CASSLGLAGGVNEQFF	TGTGCCAGCAGCTTAGGGCTAGCGGGAGGAGTGAATGAGCAGTTCTTC
once	15	TRBV7-2	TRBJ1-5	NA	CASSLAHSQGQPQHF	TGTGCCAGCAGCTTAGCGCACAGCCAGGGGCAGCCCCAGCATTTT
NA	14	TRBV18	TRBJ2-5	TRBD1	CASSPQDRGETQYF	TGTGCCAGCTCACCCCAGGACAGGGGGGAGACCCAGTACTTC
once	15	TRBV11-2	TRBJ2-7	TRBD1	CASSLDSTGAYEQYF	TGTGCCAGCAGCTTAGATTCCACAGGGGCCTACGAGCAGTACTTC
NA	15	TRBV30	TRBJ2-2	NA	CAWSVVGVTTGELFF	TGTGCCTGGAGTGTTGTAGGGGTTACCACCGGGGAGCTGTTTTTT
NA	16	TRBV27	TRBJ1-1	TRBD1	CASSFKGQGGYTEAFF	TGTGCCAGCAGTTTCAAGGGACAGGGTGGTTACACTGAAGCTTTCTTT
NA	15	TRBV6-5	TRBJ2-3	TRBD2	CASSYAGGRGDTQYF	TGTGCCAGCAGTTATGCGGGAGGGCGGGGAGATACGCAGTATTTT
NA	18	TRBV30	TRBJ2-7	TRBD2	CACLPGTSGSHKVYEQYF	TGTGCCTGTTTACCCGGGACTAGCGGGAGCCATAAAGTCTACGAGCAGTACTTC
few	16	TRBV5-1	TRBJ2-7	TRBD2	CASSLLSSGQTYEQYF	TGCGCCAGCAGCTTGCTGTCTAGCGGCCAAACCTACGAGCAGTACTTC
NA	16	TRBV6-5	TRBJ2-7	TRBD2	CASSYSGTSGLYEQYF	TGTGCCAGCAGTTACTCCGGGACTAGCGGCCTCTACGAGCAGTACTTC
NA	14	TRBV2	TRBJ1-5	TRBD1	CASSGGQGDQPQHF	TGTGCCAGCAGTGGGGGACAGGGCGATCAGCCCCAGCATTTT
NA	15	TRBV7-2	TRBJ1-4	NA	CASSPLGLTNEKLFF	TGTGCCAGCAGCCCACTAGGGTTGACTAATGAAAAACTGTTTTTT
NA	14	TRBV5-1	TRBJ2-5	NA	CASSLVSGEETQYF	TGCGCCAGCAGCTTGGTTAGCGGAGAAGAGACCCAGTACTTC
NA	13	TRBV28	TRBJ2-5	TRBD2	CAAGGGGVETQYF	TGTGCCGCGGGAGGGGGGGGCGTGGAGACCCAGTACTTC
NA	15	TRBV5-4	TRBJ2-3	TRBD1	CASSLDRGFADTQYF	TGTGCCAGCAGCTTGGACAGGGGGTTTGCAGATACGCAGTATTTT
NA	15	TRBV9	TRBJ2-1	NA	CASSASASSYNEQFF	TGTGCCAGCAGCGCTAGCGCGAGCTCCTACAATGAGCAGTTCTTC
NA	14	TRBV4-1	TRBJ2-7	TRBD1	CASSLSGTAYEQYF	TGCGCCAGCAGCCTATCCGGGACAGCCTACGAGCAGTACTTC
NA	18	TRBV6-1	TRBJ2-5	NA	CASSEGRGYEASRETQYF	TGTGCCAGCAGTGAAGGTAGAGGGTACGAGGCTAGCCGGGAGACCCAGTACTTC
once	19	TRBV6-1	TRBJ2-3	NA	CASSEDPGALGSNTDTQYF	TGTGCCAGCAGTGAAGACCCAGGGGCTCTTGGTAGTAACACAGATACGCAGTATTTT
once	13	TRBV30	TRBJ2-7	TRBD1	CAWGGDRGYEQYF	TGTGCCTGGGGGGGGGACAGGGGCTACGAGCAGTACTTC
NA	15	TRBV7-7	TRBJ2-1	TRBD2	CASSRGRSSYNEQFF	TGTGCCAGCAGCCGCGGGAGAAGCTCCTACAATGAGCAGTTCTTC
NA	15	TRBV5-1	TRBJ2-5	NA	CASSLGRGAQETQYF	TGCGCCAGCAGCTTGGGACGGGGGGCACAAGAGACCCAGTACTTC
NA	15	TRBV5-4	TRBJ2-5	NA	CASFFRGSGQETQYF	TGTGCCAGCTTTTTCAGGGGTTCGGGGCAAGAGACCCAGTACTTC
NA	14	TRBV11-2	TRBJ2-7	TRBD2	CASSPGVAGAEQYF	TGTGCCAGCAGCCCAGGGGTAGCGGGAGCCGAGCAGTACTTC
NA	15	TRBV28	TRBJ2-7	TRBD1	CASTPRTGPGYEQYF	TGTGCCAGCACCCCAAGGACAGGCCCTGGGTACGAGCAGTACTTC
NA	17	TRBV27	TRBJ2-7	TRBD1	CASSLIRGQGGTYEQYF	TGTGCCAGCAGTTTAATCCGCGGACAGGGGGGGACCTACGAGCAGTACTTC
NA	15	TRBV5-6	TRBJ2-2	NA	CASSLDAGRTGELFF	TGTGCCAGCAGCTTGGATGCAGGGAGGACCGGGGAGCTGTTTTTT
NA	14	TRBV28	TRBJ2-7	TRBD1	CASSLWDRGLGQYF	TGTGCCAGCAGTTTATGGGACAGGGGGCTGGGGCAGTACTTC
NA	16	TRBV5-1	TRBJ1-4	NA	CASSSDSATTNEKLFF	TGCGCCAGCAGCTCGGACAGCGCTACAACTAATGAAAAACTGTTTTTT
NA	15	TRBV7-7	TRBJ1-4	NA	CASSLTDGRNEKLFF	TGTGCCAGCAGCTTAACGGACGGGAGGAATGAAAAACTGTTTTTT
NA	17	TRBV28	TRBJ2-2	TRBD1	CASSRDGTGRFTGELFF	TGTGCCAGCAGTCGGGACGGGACAGGGCGCTTCACCGGGGAGCTGTTTTTT
NA	15	TRBV5-4	TRBJ2-7	TRBD1	CASSLAQGADYEQYF	TGTGCCAGCAGCTTGGCACAGGGGGCGGACTACGAGCAGTACTTC
NA	13	TRBV5-1	TRBJ2-2	NA	CASTEKQGGELFF	TGCGCCAGCACCGAAAAACAGGGCGGGGAGCTGTTTTTT
NA	13	TRBV10-3	TRBJ2-1	NA	CAITDGRMDEQFF	TGTGCCATCACGGACGGGAGAATGGATGAGCAGTTCTTC
NA	13	TRBV19	TRBJ1-5	NA	CASSISSNQPQHF	TGTGCCAGTAGTATTAGTAGCAATCAGCCCCAGCATTTT
NA	12	TRBV30	TRBJ2-5	TRBD2	CAWGEGKETQYF	TGTGCCTGGGGGGAGGGGAAAGAGACCCAGTACTTC
NA	14	TRBV6-1	TRBJ2-5	TRBD2	CASIWTSGSGTQYF	TGTGCCAGCATCTGGACTAGCGGATCCGGGACCCAGTACTTC
NA	12	TRBV7-2	TRBJ2-7	NA	CASSIEPYEQYF	TGTGCCAGCAGCATAGAGCCCTACGAGCAGTACTTC
NA	15	TRBV19	TRBJ2-5	NA	CASSIAYHSIETQYF	TGTGCCAGTAGTATAGCGTATCATAGCATAGAGACCCAGTACTTC
NA	11	TRBV20-1	TRBJ2-1	NA	CSASLDIEQFF	TGCAGTGCTAGCCTGGACATTGAGCAGTTCTTC